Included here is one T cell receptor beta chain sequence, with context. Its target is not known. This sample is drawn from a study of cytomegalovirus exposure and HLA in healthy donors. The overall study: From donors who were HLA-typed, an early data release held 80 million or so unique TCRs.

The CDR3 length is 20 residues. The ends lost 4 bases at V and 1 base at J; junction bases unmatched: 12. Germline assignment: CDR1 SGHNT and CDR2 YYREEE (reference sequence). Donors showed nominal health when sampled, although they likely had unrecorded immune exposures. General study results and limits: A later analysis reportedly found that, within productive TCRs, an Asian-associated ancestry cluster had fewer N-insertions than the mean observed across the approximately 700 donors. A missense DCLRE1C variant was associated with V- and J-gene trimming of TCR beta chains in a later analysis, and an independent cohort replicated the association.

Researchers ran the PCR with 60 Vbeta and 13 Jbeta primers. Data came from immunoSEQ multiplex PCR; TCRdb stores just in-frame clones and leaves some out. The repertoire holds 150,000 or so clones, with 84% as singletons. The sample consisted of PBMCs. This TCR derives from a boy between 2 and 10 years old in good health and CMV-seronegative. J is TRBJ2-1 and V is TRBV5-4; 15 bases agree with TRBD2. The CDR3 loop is CASSPRSRTSGRGSYNEQFF. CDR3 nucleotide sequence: TGTGCCAGCAGCCCCCGTTCCCGGACTAGCGGGAGGGGGTCCTACAATGAGCAGTTCTTC.